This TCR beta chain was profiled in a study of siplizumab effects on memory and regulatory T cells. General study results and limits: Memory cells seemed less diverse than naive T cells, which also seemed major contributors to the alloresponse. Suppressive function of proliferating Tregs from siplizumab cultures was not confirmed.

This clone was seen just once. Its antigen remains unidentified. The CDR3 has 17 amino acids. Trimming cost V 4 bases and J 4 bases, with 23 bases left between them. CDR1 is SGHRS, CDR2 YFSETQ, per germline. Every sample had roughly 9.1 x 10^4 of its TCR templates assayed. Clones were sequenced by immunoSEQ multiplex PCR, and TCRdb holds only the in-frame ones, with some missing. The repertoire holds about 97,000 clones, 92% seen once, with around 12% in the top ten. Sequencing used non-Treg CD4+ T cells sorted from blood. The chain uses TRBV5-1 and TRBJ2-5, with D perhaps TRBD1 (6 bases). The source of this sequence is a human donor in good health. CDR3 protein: CASSRMARGSGGETQYF. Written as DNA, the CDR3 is TGCGCCAGCAGCCGGATGGCAAGGGGGTCCGGAGGAGAGACCCAGTACTTC.